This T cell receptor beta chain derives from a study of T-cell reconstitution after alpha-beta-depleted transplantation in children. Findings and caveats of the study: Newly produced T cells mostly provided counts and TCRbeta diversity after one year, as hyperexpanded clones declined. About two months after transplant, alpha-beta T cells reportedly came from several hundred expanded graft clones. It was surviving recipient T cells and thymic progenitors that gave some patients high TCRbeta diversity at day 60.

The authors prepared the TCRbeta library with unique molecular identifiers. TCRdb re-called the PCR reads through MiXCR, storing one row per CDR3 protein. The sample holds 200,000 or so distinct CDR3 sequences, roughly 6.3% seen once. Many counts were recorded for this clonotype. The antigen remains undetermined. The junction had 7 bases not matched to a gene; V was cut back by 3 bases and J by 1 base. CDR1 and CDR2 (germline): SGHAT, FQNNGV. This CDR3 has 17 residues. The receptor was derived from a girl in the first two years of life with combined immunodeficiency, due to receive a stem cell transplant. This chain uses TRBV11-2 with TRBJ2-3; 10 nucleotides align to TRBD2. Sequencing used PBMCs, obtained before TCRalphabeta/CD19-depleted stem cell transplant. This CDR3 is CASSFFSGTSGTDTQYF. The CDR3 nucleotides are TGTGCCAGCAGCTTTTTTTCCGGGACTAGCGGCACAGATACGCAGTATTTT.